These 11 T cell receptor beta chains came from one sample sequenced in a study of T cell changes during pregnancy in multiple sclerosis. This table comes from immunoSEQ multiplex PCR, and its TCRdb copy is limited to in-frame clones, with some not included. The sample records some 41,000 clones, roughly nine tenths being singletons. Sequenced here: CD4+ T cells from peripheral blood mononuclear cells, sampled in the third trimester of pregnancy. These receptors originate from a female donor in good health, enrolled as a control in a pregnancy study.

The V call is TRBV19, the J call TRBJ2-7; 7 bases agree with TRBD1. The trim removed 6 bases at V and 1 base at J, leaving 12 bases unmatched. From germline, CDR1 is LNHDA and CDR2 SQIVND (reference sequence). This CDR3 spans 16 amino acids. The CDR3 is CASSEKKGAYSYEQYF. CDR3 nucleotide sequence: TGTGCCAGTAGCGAAAAGAAGGGGGCATATTCCTACGAGCAGTACTTC.

This clone occurred once. This chain uses TRBV27 with TRBJ2-7; tentatively, D is TRBD2 (7 bases). The V gene's germline CDR1 is MNHEY and CDR2 SMNVEV (reference sequence). The CDR3 contains 17 residues. Trimming left V 4 bases short and J 3 bases short, with 22 bases between. The CDR3 nucleotides are TGTGCCAGCAGTTACCAAGGGAAGGGGGGGGTTATCTACGAGCAGTACTTC. It is translated as CASSYQGKGGVIYEQYF.

The chain employs TRBV18 and TRBJ2-2, with 7 bases fitting TRBD2. Germline V CDR1 and CDR2: KGHSH, LQKENI. The CDR3 runs 13 residues. Germline trimming cut 3 bases from V and 7 bases from J; bases unmatched to any gene: 2. The CDR3 reads CASSPASGGELFF. Here the CDR3 DNA reads TGTGCCAGCTCACCGGCTAGCGGCGGGGAGCTGTTTTTT. Using reference TRBV18 and TRBJ2-2 for the parts outside the CDR3, the full variable domain is NAGVMQNPRHLVRRRGQEARLRCSPMKGHSHVYWYRQLPEEGLKFMVYLQKENIIDESGMPKERFSAEFPKEGPSILRIQQVVRGDSAAYFCASSPASGGELFFGEGSRLTVL.

V is TRBV6-1 and J is TRBJ2-3; 11 bases align to TRBD2. The CDR3 contains 15 residues. The germline V gene encodes CDR1 MNHNS and CDR2 SASEGT. V lost 6 bases, J lost 1 base, and 3 bases stayed unmatched. CDR3 coding DNA: TGTGCCAGCAGGCCGGGACTAGCGGGCACAGATACGCAGTATTTT. This sequence encodes CASRPGLAGTDTQYF.

The rearrangement uses TRBV7-2 and TRBJ2-5; 7 bases align to TRBD2. The DNA end is a closer match to TRBJ2-7, so the J assignment may be wrong. This CDR3 has 15 residues. Germline-derived CDR1 and CDR2 are SGHTA and FQGNSA. The CDR3 sequence: CASSLGGGKGYEQYF. In DNA form, the CDR3 reads TGTGCCAGCAGCTTAGGGGGGGGAAAAGGCTACGAGCAGTACTTC.

V and J are TRBV11-1 and TRBJ2-7; TRBD2 aligns across 7 bases. This CDR3 is 15 amino acids long. With V trimmed by 0 bases and J by 4 bases, 6 bases remained unmatched. Per the germline V gene, CDR1 is SGHAT and CDR2 is FQDESV (reference sequence). DNA of the CDR3: TGTGCCAGCAGCTTAGCGGGGGGGATCGGATACGAGCAGTACTTC. It is translated as CASSLAGGIGYEQYF.

This rearrangement joins TRBV4-2 to TRBJ2-2; 9 bases fit TRBD1. Unmatched junction bases numbered 10, after V lost 2 bases and J lost 6 bases. CDR1 LGHNA and CDR2 YNFKEQ come from the germline V gene. The CDR3 loop spans 17 amino acids. CDR3 coding DNA: TGTGCCAGCAGCCAACCAGAGTCGACAGGGGGTGCCGGGGAGCTGTTTTTT. It yields the protein CASSQPESTGGAGELFF.

CDR3 amino acids: CASSGAGLNQPQHF. The CDR3 bases are TGTGCCAGCAGCGGCGCGGGGCTCAATCAGCCCCAGCATTTT. This rearrangement joins TRBV5-5 to TRBJ1-5, with a tentative D call TRBD1 (5 bases). V shed 4 bases and J shed 3 bases, with 11 bases lying between them. The CDR3 sequence is 14 residues long. The V gene's germline CDR1 is SGHKS and CDR2 YYEKEE (reference sequence).

V usage is TRBV27 and J usage is TRBJ1-6, with D uncertain. The CDR3 runs 14 residues. V shed 1 base and J shed 7 bases, with 8 bases lying between them. CDR1 MNHEY and CDR2 SMNVEV come from the germline V gene (reference sequence). The CDR3 loop is CASSLFSMNSPLHF. The CDR3 DNA reads TGTGCCAGCAGTTTATTTAGTATGAATTCACCCCTCCACTTT.

The rearrangement uses TRBV21-1 and TRBJ2-5; TRBD1 is taken as the D call from the table, unchecked against the DNA. TRBV21-1 is a pseudogene locus. The CDR3 extends over 15 amino acids. The CDR3 DNA reads TGTGCCAGCAGCGTGCGCAGGGGGCGGCAAGAGACCCAGTACTTC. This gives the protein CASSVRRGRQETQYF.

In this sample, this clone turned up once. This rearrangement joins TRBV5-6 to TRBJ2-3; D uncertain. Germline lookup yields CDR1 SGHDT and CDR2 YYEEEE. V was pared by 3 bases and J by 0 bases, with 5 bases between. The CDR3 loop spans 13 amino acids. CDR3 in DNA: TGTGCCAGCAGCTCTCAGAGCACAGATACGCAGTATTTT. Encoded protein: CASSSQSTDTQYF.